The clone carrying this T cell receptor beta chain was detected many times. Per germline, CDR1 LNHNV and CDR2 YYDKDF (reference sequence). V gave up 3 bases and J gave up 9 bases, with 8 bases separating them. CDR3 size: 12 residues. RNA transcripts yielded amplified TCR beta CDR3 regions. RT-PCR in the first round (using the HTBI primer set) targeted the TCR CDR3. Via MiXCR, TCRdb re-called the multiplex PCR reads, giving one row per CDR3 protein. The data hold hundreds of thousands of distinct CDR3 sequences, with approximately 40% observed a single time. The data belong to a study of T cells in Graves' hyperthyroidism and ophthalmopathy.

The source material was blood. The gene calls are TRBV15 and TRBJ2-2, with a tentative D call TRBD1 (6 bases). The TCR was taken from a man aged 18 to 29 with Graves' hyperthyroidism. The CDR3 protein is CATSSRGRELFF. CDR3 nucleotide sequence: TGTGCCACCAGCAGCAGGGGCAGGGAGCTGTTTTTT.